This T cell receptor beta chain was recovered during a study of OX40 agonist ivuxolimab in advanced cancers. Turning to the study itself: Enrolled patients in dose escalation had cancers that were hepatocellular carcinoma, melanoma, renal cell or head and neck cancer.

Anyone with autoimmune disease history or systemic immunosuppression was excluded. A remark on this clone: The antigen is not known.

Assay used: immunoSEQ multiplex PCR; TCRdb lists only in-frame clones, some missing. This table has under 110,000 clones, around nine tenths appearing once. The CDR3 has 15 amino acids. J was trimmed by 2 bases and V by 5 bases; bases with no gene match: 7. Germline V CDR1 and CDR2: SEHNR, FQNEAQ (reference sequence). Findings and limits, study-wide: On average, CD8+ T cells had more expanded clones than CD4+. At doses 0.1 to 3.0 mg/kg, CD4+ and CD8+ clones expanded.

The sequence derives from an adult with an advanced solid tumor such as melanoma, head and neck, liver or kidney cancer. The sample here was CD4+ or CD8+ T cells sorted from blood, taken in a trial of the OX40 agonist ivuxolimab. V is TRBV7-9 and J is TRBJ1-1; 8 positions agree with TRBD1. CDR3 DNA: TGTGCCAGCAGCCCCTGGGACAGGAAAAACACTGAAGCTTTCTTT. It encodes CASSPWDRKNTEAFF.